This TCR beta chain was recovered during a study of blood T cell repertoires in COVID-19. Overall study context: The cDNA or gDNA used as material had been derived from T cells, B-cell-depleted T cells, or PBMCs.

Per the study methods: Quantification of nucleated cells was approximated via reference gene primer amplification. Some clones are missing from TCRdb's copy, which holds only in-frame ones; the method was immunoSEQ multiplex PCR. V, J and clone size are those of that table, while D and trimming were read from the DNA. The sample yields tens of thousands of clones, around 91% seen once. Deletions cut 5 bases from V and 7 bases from J, with 20 bases between. Germline values: CDR1 SGHTA, CDR2 FQGNSA. The CDR3 loop spans 15 amino acids. Sequencing was carried out using peripheral blood. The TCR comes from a man aged 45 to 65 with COVID-19, enrolled during active disease. The rearrangement joins TRBV7-2 to TRBJ1-2, with D perhaps TRBD1 (6 bases). CDR3 sequence reads: CASSPPGGAVAGYTF. The CDR3, as DNA: TGTGCCAGCAGCCCCCCGGGGGGGGCGGTGGCTGGCTACACCTTC.